This T cell receptor (beta chain) was identified in a study of cytomegalovirus exposure and HLA in healthy donors. Points from the study as a whole: As was reported, the classifier diagnosed cytomegalovirus status with high specificity and sensitivity. Generally TCR sequences proved uncommon, though certain public TCRs appeared in numerous donors.

Generated by immunoSEQ multiplex PCR, the TCRdb table keeps only in-frame clones and is missing some. The data show about 220,000 clones, approximately 86% seen once. About this clone: No antigen is known for it.

V was shortened by 3 bases and J by 1 base, with 10 bases between the two germline ends. From germline, CDR1 is LNHDA and CDR2 SQIVND (reference sequence). The CDR3 is 15 amino acids. From the roughly 110-subject validation cohort, which was separate from the roughly 680-subject first cohort, the donors were drawn. The specimen sequenced was PBMCs. The chain uses TRBV19 and TRBJ1-5; D remains unclear. This TCR derives from a young woman in good health and CMV-seronegative. Here the CDR3 DNA reads TGTGCCAGTAGTATTGAGGGAAGGAGCAATCAGCCCCAGCATTTT. This encodes CASSIEGRSNQPQHF. Supplemented by reference TRBV19 and TRBJ1-5, the full variable domain reads DGGITQSPKYLFRKEGQNVTLSCEQNLNHDAMYWYRQDPGQGLRLIYYSQIVNDFQKGDIAEGYSVSREKKESFPLTVTSAQKNPTAFYLCASSIEGRSNQPQHFGDGTRLSIL.